Shown below are 10 T cell receptor beta chains from a single sample sequenced in a study of cytomegalovirus exposure and HLA in healthy donors. Primers for the PCR totalled 60 Vbeta and 13 Jbeta. The data were produced by immunoSEQ multiplex PCR, yet TCRdb's version contains in-frame clones alone and is incomplete. Of more than 100,000 clones detected, around 67% appear once; the ten largest clones hold around 4.2%. The material sequenced was PBMCs. All receptors come from a woman in her thirties or forties in good health and CMV-seronegative.

This clone came up once. The chain links TRBV11-2 to TRBJ1-2; no definite D call. Germline V gene lookup returns CDR1 SGHAT and CDR2 FQNNGV. Trimming pared 0 bases from V and 0 bases from J, leaving 8 bases between. The length of the CDR3 is 15 residues. The CDR3 coding sequence is TGTGCCAGCAGCTTAGACCGGGAAGCTAACTATGGCTACACCTTC. Amino acid sequence: CASSLDREANYGYTF.

The J gene is TRBJ2-5, the V gene TRBV4-3, with a possible D match to TRBD1 (5 bases). Germline V CDR1 and CDR2: LGHNA, YSLEER. The CDR3 length is 14 residues. Between the trimmed V and J ends, which lost 1 base and 4 bases, there was a span of 10 bases. CDR3 amino acids: CASSQGGPRETQYF. DNA of the CDR3: TGCGCCAGCAGCCAAGGGGGCCCTCGAGAGACCCAGTACTTC.

The chain couples TRBV30 to TRBJ1-4; 8 positions match TRBD1. This CDR3 has 14 residues. The V segment lost 2 bases and the J segment 7 bases; nucleotides outside the gene matches: 6. Germline-derived CDR1 and CDR2 are GTSNPN and SVGIG (reference sequence). The CDR3: CAWSRGQGVEKLFF. CDR3 DNA: TGTGCCTGGAGTAGAGGACAGGGAGTTGAAAAACTGTTTTTT. Using reference TRBV30 and TRBJ1-4 for the parts outside the CDR3, the full variable domain is SQTIHQWPATLVQPVGSPLSLECTVEGTSNPNLYWYRQAAGRGLQLLFYSVGIGQISSEVPQNLSASRPQDRQFILSSKKLLLSDSGFYLCAWSRGQGVEKLFFGSGTQLSVL.

This sequence joins TRBV19 and TRBJ1-1, with 7 nucleotides matching TRBD1. The germline V gene encodes CDR1 LNHDA and CDR2 SQIVND (reference sequence). Trimming at V came to 10 bases and at J to 1 base, leaving 12 bases not matched to a gene. This CDR3 comprises 15 residues. CDR3 DNA: TGTGCCACCAGGGGGGTCTCTCGAGGGAACACTGAAGCTTTCTTT. Translating gives CATRGVSRGNTEAFF.

This clone has ten or more counts. This chain uses TRBV25-1 with TRBJ2-1; maybe TRBD2 (5 bases). Trimming left V 8 bases short and J 5 bases short, with 13 bases between. The CDR3 totals 13 residues. CDR1 and CDR2 (germline): MGHDK, SYGVNS. The CDR3 spells CASGGTQDNEQFF. The DNA for the CDR3 is TGTGCCAGCGGAGGAACTCAGGACAATGAGCAGTTCTTC.

This chain joins TRBV7-9 and TRBJ2-5, with D maybe TRBD1 (6 bases). The V gene lost 4 bases and the J gene lost 2 bases, with 8 bases spanning the gap. The CDR3 extends over 13 amino acids. Germline CDR1 is SEHNR and CDR2 is FQNEAQ (reference sequence). This CDR3 reads CASSWGQQETQYF. For the CDR3, the DNA is TGTGCCAGCAGCTGGGGACAACAAGAGACCCAGTACTTC.

The chain links TRBV7-2 to TRBJ2-3, with TRBD2 matching 9 bases. Germline-derived CDR1 and CDR2 are SGHTA and FQGNSA. The CDR3 consists of 15 residues. V lost 4 bases and J lost 6; bases outside the gene matches: 8. In DNA, the CDR3 is TGTGCCAGCAGCTACCGCGGGGGGGCACCGGATACGCAGTATTTT. Protein sequence: CASSYRGGAPDTQYF.

The gene calls are TRBV28 and TRBJ2-7; perhaps TRBD2 as D (5 bases). CDR3 length: 17 amino acids. V lost 6 bases to trimming and J lost 2 bases, with 23 bases between them. The germline CDR1 and CDR2 sequences are MDHEN and SYDVKM. The DNA of the CDR3 is TGTGCCAGCAGATCCGCCGCAGACGAGAGGGCCCCCTACGAGCAGTACTTC. Protein: CASRSAADERAPYEQYF.

This clone was detected a few times. The J gene is TRBJ2-4, the V gene TRBV7-3, with a tentative D call TRBD1 (5 bases). The CDR3 loop spans 14 amino acids. Germline V gene lookup returns CDR1 SGHTA and CDR2 FQGTGA. V was shortened by 4 bases and J by 6 bases, with 13 bases between the two germline ends. CDR3 in amino acids: CASSSPTEPNIQYF. CDR3 in DNA: TGTGCCAGCAGCTCACCGACAGAGCCAAACATTCAGTACTTC.

The chain is built from TRBV29-1 and TRBJ1-2; the D gene is possibly TRBD1 (6 bases). Germline CDR1 reads SQVTM; CDR2 reads ANQGSEA. The CDR3 is made up of 15 amino acids. V was trimmed by 5 bases and J by 0 bases, leaving 16 bases between them. The CDR3 region has the DNA TGCAGCGTTATTTGGGGGCAGGTACCTAACTATGGCTACACCTTC. It translates to CSVIWGQVPNYGYTF.